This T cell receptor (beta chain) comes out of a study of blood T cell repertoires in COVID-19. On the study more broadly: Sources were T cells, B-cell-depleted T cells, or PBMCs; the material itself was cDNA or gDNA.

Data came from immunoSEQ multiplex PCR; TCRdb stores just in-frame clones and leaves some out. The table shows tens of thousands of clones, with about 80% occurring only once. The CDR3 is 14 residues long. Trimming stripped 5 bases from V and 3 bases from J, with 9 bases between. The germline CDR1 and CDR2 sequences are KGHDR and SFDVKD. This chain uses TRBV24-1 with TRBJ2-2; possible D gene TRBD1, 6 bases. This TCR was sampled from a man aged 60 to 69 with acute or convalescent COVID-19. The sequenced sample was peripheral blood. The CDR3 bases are TGTGCCACCAGTGCAACAGGGTACACCGGGGAGCTGTTTTTT. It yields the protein CATSATGYTGELFF.